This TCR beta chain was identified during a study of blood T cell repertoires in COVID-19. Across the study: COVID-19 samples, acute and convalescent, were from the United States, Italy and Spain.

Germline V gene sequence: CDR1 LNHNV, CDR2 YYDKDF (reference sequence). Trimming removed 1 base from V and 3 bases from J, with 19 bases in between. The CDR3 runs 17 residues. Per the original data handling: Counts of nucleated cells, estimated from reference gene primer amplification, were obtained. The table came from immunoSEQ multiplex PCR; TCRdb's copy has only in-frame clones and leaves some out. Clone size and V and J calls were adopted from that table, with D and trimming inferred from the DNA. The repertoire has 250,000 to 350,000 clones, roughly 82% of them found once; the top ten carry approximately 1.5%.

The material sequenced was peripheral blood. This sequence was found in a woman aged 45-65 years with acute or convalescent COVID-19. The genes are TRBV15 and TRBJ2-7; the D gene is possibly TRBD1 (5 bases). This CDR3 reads CATSRGRGAGMVYEQYF. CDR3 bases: TGTGCCACCAGCAGAGGCCGTGGGGCAGGGATGGTCTACGAGCAGTACTTC.